This TCR beta chain is from a study of T cell changes during pregnancy in multiple sclerosis. Germline values: CDR1 SNHLY, CDR2 FYNNEI. The CDR3 length is 15 residues. Trimming pared 11 bases from V and 1 base from J, leaving 20 bases between. This table comes from immunoSEQ multiplex PCR, and its TCRdb copy is limited to in-frame clones, with some not included. The sample records around 53,000 clones, approximately 92% being singletons. This sequence originates from a female donor with multiple sclerosis, enrolled in a pregnancy study. This specimen consisted of CD4+ T cells from peripheral blood mononuclear cells, obtained after pregnancy. This chain links TRBV2 with TRBJ1-1, with D possibly being TRBD1 (6 bases). CDR3 sequence: CAGGKQGRQNTEAFF. The CDR3, as DNA: TGTGCCGGCGGTAAACAGGGACGACAGAACACTGAAGCTTTCTTT.